One sample yielded the 27 T cell receptor beta chains listed below, sequenced in a study of shared clonotypes between healthy human individuals. The data were produced by immunoSEQ multiplex PCR, yet TCRdb's version contains in-frame clones alone and is incomplete. The data show about a million clones, around 74% seen once. Sequenced input: memory CD4+ T cells sorted from blood. Subset given: CD45RA-negative fraction. All receptors derive from a man younger than 35 in good health.

The chain recombines TRBV2 with TRBJ2-2, with D maybe TRBD2 (5 bases). Trimming took 4 bases from V and 6 from J, leaving 12 bases between them. This CDR3 comprises 14 residues. Germline-derived CDR1 and CDR2 are SNHLY and FYNNEI. The chain's CDR3 is CASSAEGMAGELFF. The CDR3 coding sequence is TGTGCCAGCAGTGCTGAGGGTATGGCCGGGGAGCTGTTTTTT.

This clone was observed a handful of times. V and J are TRBV11-2 and TRBJ1-6; 8 nucleotides agree with TRBD1. This CDR3 is built from 15 residues. Germline trimming cut 4 bases from V and 8 bases from J; bases unmatched to any gene: 7. Per germline, CDR1 SGHAT and CDR2 FQNNGV. The CDR3 here is CASSSQTGADSPLHF. CDR3 nucleotide sequence: TGTGCCAGCAGCTCCCAGACAGGGGCGGATTCACCCCTCCACTTT.

Concerning this clone: At one boundary the junction diverges from the germline segment, which might be a read error. J is TRBJ2-1 and V is TRBV7-8; 7 bases are a match to TRBD2. The CDR3 has 16 amino acids. Germline CDR1 and CDR2: SGHVS and FQNEAQ. This chain's CDR3 is CAGSLAPAGTNNEQFF. In nucleotides, the CDR3 is TGTGCCGGCAGCTTAGCACCAGCCGGGACTAACAATGAGCAGTTCTTC.

The chain combines TRBV10-3 with TRBJ2-2, with TRBD1 as a possible D gene (6 bases). The CDR3 runs 16 residues. The germline V gene has CDR1 ENHRY and CDR2 SYGVKD. Trimming left V 6 bases short and J 1 base short, with 15 bases between. Written as DNA, the CDR3 is TGTGCCATCAGCGAACAGGGCTTACAGAACACCGGGGAGCTGTTTTTT. It translates to CAISEQGLQNTGELFF.

This clone turned up a few times. A read error may be the cause here, since a much bigger clone is one base away. This same CDR3 is encoded by further DNA sequences in the sample. This chain joins TRBV5-1 and TRBJ2-5; unclear D gene. V was shortened by 0 bases and J by 1 base, with 1 base between the two germline ends. The length of the CDR3 is 12 residues. Germline V gene sequence: CDR1 SGHRS, CDR2 YFSETQ. For the CDR3, the DNA is TGCGCCAGCAGCTTGGGCCAAGAGACCCAGTACTTC. This translates into CASSLGQETQYF.

V gene TRBV5-1 combines with J gene TRBJ1-6, with 9 bases that match TRBD1. In germline, CDR1 is SGHRS, CDR2 YFSETQ. The CDR3 spans 16 residues. Trimming cost V 4 bases and J 7 bases; bases outside gene matches: 9. The CDR3 protein is CASSTTTGTGNSPLHF. DNA of the CDR3: TGCGCCAGCAGCACCACGACAGGGACAGGGAATTCACCCCTCCACTTT.

V and J are TRBV7-2 and TRBJ1-1; 8 bases line up with TRBD1. Germline V gene sequence: CDR1 SGHTA, CDR2 FQGNSA. CDR3 length: 14 amino acids. Trimming removed 5 bases from V and 1 base from J; junction bases left unmatched: 3. CDR3 protein: CASSAQGANTEAFF. In DNA, the CDR3 is TGTGCCAGCAGCGCTCAGGGGGCGAACACTGAAGCTTTCTTT.

The chain couples TRBV9 to TRBJ2-4; D gene ambiguous. With 4 bases removed from V and 1 base from J, the gap between germline ends came to 15 bases. The length of the CDR3 is 16 residues. Germline V CDR1 and CDR2: SGDLS, YYNGEE. For the CDR3, the DNA is TGTGCCAGCAGCCCGGTAGACGTATGGGCCAAAAACATTCAGTACTTC. This encodes CASSPVDVWAKNIQYF.

The chain combines TRBV5-5 with TRBJ2-2; 9 positions agree with TRBD1. The CDR3 sequence is 16 residues long. The germline V gene encodes CDR1 SGHKS and CDR2 YYEKEE (reference sequence). V lost 2 bases to trimming and J lost 4 bases; unmatched junction nucleotides: 6. CDR3 protein: CASSFWGQGVTGELFF. The CDR3 DNA follows: TGTGCCAGCAGCTTTTGGGGACAGGGTGTCACCGGGGAGCTGTTTTTT.

A word on this clone: Other DNA sequences of this sample code for an identical CDR3. The chain has TRBV30 and TRBJ2-7; 13 bases line up with TRBD2. The length of the CDR3 is 14 residues. V was clipped by 3 bases and J by 1 base; unmatched bases: 0. Germline CDR1 and CDR2: GTSNPN and SVGIG (reference sequence). The CDR3 loop is CAWRGLAGSYEQYF. DNA of the CDR3: TGTGCCTGGAGGGGACTAGCGGGATCCTACGAGCAGTACTTC.

The chain joins TRBV30 to TRBJ2-5; 12 nucleotides match TRBD2. The better agreement between TRBJ2-7 and the DNA end casts doubt on the J call. The germline V gene has CDR1 GTSNPN and CDR2 SVGIG (reference sequence). The CDR3 covers 15 residues. Written as DNA, the CDR3 is TGTGCCTGGAGTGCCCCGACTAGCGGGAGAAACGAGCAGTACTTC. Protein: CAWSAPTSGRNEQYF.

In DNA, the CDR3 is TGCGCCAGCAGCTTGGAGGGCGGGGTGGATGGAAACACCATATATTTT. Translated: CASSLEGGVDGNTIYF. The chain uses TRBV5-1 and TRBJ1-3; the D is unclear. CDR1 and CDR2 (germline): SGHRS, YFSETQ. The CDR3 is 16 residues long. V gave up 0 bases and J gave up 3 bases, with 13 bases separating them. The full variable domain, with the rest looked up from reference TRBV5-1 and TRBJ1-3, is KAGVTQTPRYLIKTRGQQVTLSCSPISGHRSVSWYQQTPGQGLQFLFEYFSETQRNKGNFPGRFSGRQFSNSRSEMNVSTLELGDSALYLCASSLEGGVDGNTIYFGEGSWLTVV.

This clone was counted only a few times. The V and J genes are TRBV5-4 and TRBJ2-1, with a tentative D call TRBD1 (7 bases). Germline values: CDR1 SGHNT, CDR2 YYREEE (reference sequence). Trimming pared 10 bases from V and 8 bases from J, leaving 13 bases between. The length of the CDR3 is 11 residues. CDR3 protein: CAFQGGYEQFF. As DNA, the CDR3 is TGTGCCTTTCAGGGGGGCTATGAGCAGTTCTTC.

The gene calls are TRBV5-4 and TRBJ2-3, with D possibly matching TRBD1 (6 bases). Per the germline V gene, CDR1 is SGHNT and CDR2 is YYREEE (reference sequence). The V end was cut by 4 bases, the J end by 2 bases, with 23 bases between. This CDR3 has 18 amino acids. The CDR3 loop is CASSGKKTGSGNTDTQYF. Here the CDR3 DNA reads TGTGCCAGCAGCGGAAAGAAGACAGGTTCGGGAAACACAGATACGCAGTATTTT.

The J gene is TRBJ2-7, the V gene TRBV6-6; possible D gene TRBD1, 6 bases. The germline gives CDR1 MNHNY, CDR2 SVGAGI (reference sequence). The CDR3 is 14 amino acids. V was cut by 2 bases and J by 5 bases, with 13 bases left in between. The CDR3 DNA is TGTGCCAGCAGTTACGTGGGGGCGAATGACGAGCAGTACTTC. Translation gives CASSYVGANDEQYF.

This sequence joins TRBV13 and TRBJ2-7, with 12 bases that match TRBD2. CDR3 size: 15 residues. The trim removed 5 bases at V and 5 bases at J, leaving 7 bases unmatched. CDR1 and CDR2 (germline): PRHDT, FYEKMQ (reference sequence). This CDR3 is CASSLTSGRIHEQYF. The CDR3 bases are TGTGCCAGCAGCCTTACTAGCGGGAGGATCCACGAGCAGTACTTC.

This chain links TRBV6-1 with TRBJ2-5; D unresolved. The germline V gene encodes CDR1 MNHNS and CDR2 SASEGT. This CDR3 has 16 residues. The V end lost 3 bases, the J end lost 1 base, and 15 bases lay between the germline ends. CDR3 DNA: TGTGCCAGCAGTGATTCGTATGGGGTCGGCCAAGAGACCCAGTACTTC. Encoded protein: CASSDSYGVGQETQYF.

V and J are TRBV4-3 and TRBJ2-3; D perhaps matches TRBD2 (6 bases). The germline V gene has CDR1 LGHNA and CDR2 YSLEER. The length of the CDR3 is 15 residues. The germline V and J ends were trimmed by 4 bases and 2 bases, with 13 bases remaining between them. The CDR3: CASSRGTDHTDTQYF. The CDR3 nucleotides read TGCGCCAGCAGCCGCGGGACGGACCACACAGATACGCAGTATTTT.

This rearrangement joins TRBV5-4 to TRBJ2-1; TRBD2 might be the D (6 bases). Germline V gives CDR1 SGHNT, CDR2 YYREEE (reference sequence). The CDR3 totals 14 residues. V lost 3 bases, J lost 9 bases, and 16 bases lay in between. The CDR3 reads CASSSWGTSPEQFF. DNA for the CDR3: TGTGCCAGCAGCTCGTGGGGGACTTCTCCTGAGCAGTTCTTC.

The chain combines TRBV10-3 with TRBJ2-3; perhaps TRBD2 as D (6 bases). The V gene lost 0 bases and the J gene lost 0 bases, with 7 bases spanning the gap. Germline V gene data show CDR1 as ENHRY and CDR2 as SYGVKD. The CDR3 totals 15 residues. DNA of the CDR3: TGTGCCATCAGTGAGTCGGGGACTAGCACAGATACGCAGTATTTT. The encoded protein is CAISESGTSTDTQYF.

The V gene is TRBV28, the J gene TRBJ2-2; the match to TRBD1 covers 9 bases. Germline V gene sequence: CDR1 MDHEN, CDR2 SYDVKM. Trimming at V came to 1 base and at J to 7 bases, leaving 4 bases not matched to a gene. The CDR3 has 15 residues. The CDR3 loop reads CASSLYGTGNGELFF. CDR3 DNA sequence: TGTGCCAGCAGTTTATATGGGACAGGGAACGGGGAGCTGTTTTTT. Drawing the rest from reference TRBV28 and TRBJ2-2, the complete variable domain is DVKVTQSSRYLVKRTGEKVFLECVQDMDHENMFWYRQDPGLGLRLIYFSYDVKMKEKGDIPEGYSVSREKKERFSLILESASTNQTSMYLCASSLYGTGNGELFFGEGSRLTVL.

The gene calls are TRBV5-1 and TRBJ2-6; 9 bases line up with TRBD1. The CDR3 has 18 residues. Germline loops: CDR1 SGHRS, CDR2 YFSETQ. V gave up 4 bases and J gave up 0 bases; unmatched junction bases: 8. The CDR3 sequence: CASSPRTGDSSGANVLTF. CDR3 coding DNA: TGCGCCAGCAGCCCTCGGACAGGGGACAGCTCTGGGGCCAACGTCCTGACTTTC.

The rearrangement links TRBV5-1 to TRBJ1-4, with 7 nucleotides matching TRBD1. J lost 12 bases, V lost 0 bases, and 5 bases had no gene match. In germline, CDR1 is SGHRS, CDR2 YFSETQ. This CDR3 contains 13 residues. In DNA, the CDR3 is TGCGCCAGCAGCTTGGGGGACAGAGGGCAACTGTTTTTT. Protein: CASSLGDRGQLFF.

V and J are TRBV27 and TRBJ2-7, with 8 bases fitting TRBD1. This CDR3 is built from 14 residues. V lost 5 bases and J lost 3; bases outside the gene matches: 6. Germline CDR1 is MNHEY and CDR2 is SMNVEV (reference sequence). The CDR3 sequence: CASSRQGNRYEQYF. DNA of the CDR3: TGTGCCAGCAGTAGACAGGGGAATCGCTACGAGCAGTACTTC.

The V gene is TRBV2, the J gene TRBJ1-2; possible D gene TRBD1, 6 bases. Germline CDR1 is SNHLY and CDR2 is FYNNEI. The CDR3 sequence is 14 residues long. The V end lost 8 bases, the J end lost 6 bases, and 19 bases lay between the germline ends. The CDR3: CASPSGGRGDGYTF. The CDR3 coding sequence is TGTGCCAGCCCCTCCGGGGGCAGGGGTGATGGCTACACCTTC.

The chain joins TRBV6-1 to TRBJ1-6; 10 bases fit TRBD1. The CDR3 has 16 residues. CDR1 is MNHNS, CDR2 SASEGT, per germline. V lost 4 bases, J lost 6 bases, and 6 bases stayed unmatched. CDR3 nucleotides: TGTGCCAGCAGTGGCGACAGGGGGCTAATTAATTCACCCCTCCACTTT. It specifies CASSGDRGLINSPLHF.

The chain has TRBV5-1 and TRBJ1-4, with D tentatively TRBD1 (5 bases). CDR1 is SGHRS, CDR2 YFSETQ, per germline. The CDR3 totals 13 residues. V lost 0 bases to trimming and J lost 11 bases, with 11 bases between them. As DNA, the CDR3 is TGCGCCAGCAGCTTGGGGCAGGGTTCGAAACTGTTTTTT. Protein product: CASSLGQGSKLFF. Using reference TRBV5-1 and TRBJ1-4 for the parts outside the CDR3, the full variable domain is KAGVTQTPRYLIKTRGQQVTLSCSPISGHRSVSWYQQTPGQGLQFLFEYFSETQRNKGNFPGRFSGRQFSNSRSEMNVSTLELGDSALYLCASSLGQGSKLFFGSGTQLSVL.